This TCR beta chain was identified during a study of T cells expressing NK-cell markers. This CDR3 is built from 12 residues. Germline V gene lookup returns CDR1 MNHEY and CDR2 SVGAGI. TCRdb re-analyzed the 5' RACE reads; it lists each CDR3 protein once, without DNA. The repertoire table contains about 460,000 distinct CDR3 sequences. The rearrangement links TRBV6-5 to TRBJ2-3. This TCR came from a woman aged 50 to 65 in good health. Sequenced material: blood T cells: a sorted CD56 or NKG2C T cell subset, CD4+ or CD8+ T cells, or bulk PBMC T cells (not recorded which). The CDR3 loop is CASRRGMDTQYF.